Below, one T cell receptor (beta chain) is given with its context. What it binds is not known. The read halts 3 residues ahead of the CDR3 end, with the missing end drawn from the germline J gene. Profiled with immunoSEQ multiplex PCR; TCRdb holds only in-frame clones, not every one. The table counts approximately 13,000 clones; approximately 7.6% lies in the top ten. This CDR3 is built from 17 residues. The J segment lost 0 bases and the V segment lost 5 bases, leaving 7 bases of the junction unmatched. Germline loops: CDR1 SGHVS, CDR2 FQNEAQ. The record originates from a study of T cells in women clearing cervical HPV infection. In the study overall: Cases were women with histologically confirmed HPV16-related CIN3 or worse, including a couple of invasive cancers. No precancer developed; the control's incident HPV16 infection cleared within 12 months. Case blood drawn at lesion detection; control blood after infection cleared.

Study-wide results and limits: CIN3+ cases had significantly higher TCR richness than controls; evenness did not differ.

V is TRBV7-8 and J is TRBJ2-1, with 10 bases fitting TRBD1. The source is a woman aged 18 to 75 with a cervical HPV16 infection that either progressed to CIN3+ or cleared (not recorded which). The sequenced sample consisted of blood buffy coat. The part of the CDR3 DNA that was read is TGTGCCAGCAGCGAAGACAGGGGGCTCAGCTCCTACAATGAG. This gives the protein CASSEDRGLSSYNE. The whole CDR3 is CASSEDRGLSSYNEQFF.